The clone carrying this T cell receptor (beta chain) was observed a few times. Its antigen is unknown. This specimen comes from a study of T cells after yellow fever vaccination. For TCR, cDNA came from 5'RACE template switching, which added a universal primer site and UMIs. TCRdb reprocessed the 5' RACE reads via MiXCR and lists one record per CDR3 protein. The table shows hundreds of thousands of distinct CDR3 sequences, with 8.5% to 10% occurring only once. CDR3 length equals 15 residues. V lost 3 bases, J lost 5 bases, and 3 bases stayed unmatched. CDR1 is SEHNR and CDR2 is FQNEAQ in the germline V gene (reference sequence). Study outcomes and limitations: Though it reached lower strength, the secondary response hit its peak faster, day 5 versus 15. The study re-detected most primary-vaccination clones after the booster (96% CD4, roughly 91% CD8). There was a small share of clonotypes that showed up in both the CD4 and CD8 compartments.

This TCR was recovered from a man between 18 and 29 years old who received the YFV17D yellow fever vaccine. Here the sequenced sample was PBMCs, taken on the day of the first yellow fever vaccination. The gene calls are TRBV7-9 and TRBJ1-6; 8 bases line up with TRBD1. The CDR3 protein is CASSLPDRDNSPLHF. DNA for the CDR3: TGTGCCAGCAGCTTGCCGGACAGGGATAATTCACCCCTCCACTTT.